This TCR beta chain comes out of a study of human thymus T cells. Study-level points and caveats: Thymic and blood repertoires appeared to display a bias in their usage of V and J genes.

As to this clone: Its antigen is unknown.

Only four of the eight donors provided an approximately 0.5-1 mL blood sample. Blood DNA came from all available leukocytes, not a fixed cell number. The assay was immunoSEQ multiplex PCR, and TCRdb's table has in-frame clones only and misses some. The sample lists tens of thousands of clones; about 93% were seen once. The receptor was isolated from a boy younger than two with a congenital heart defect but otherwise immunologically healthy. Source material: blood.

CDR3 region: CAWESGSSYNSPLHF. Written as DNA, the CDR3 is TGTGCCTGGGAATCAGGGAGCTCCTATAATTCACCCCTCCACTTT. V gene TRBV30 combines with J gene TRBJ1-6; weak D call: TRBD1 (5 bases). The CDR3 sequence is 15 residues long. Germline CDR1 GTSNPN, CDR2 SVGIG (reference sequence). Deletions cut 5 bases from V and 0 bases from J, with 11 bases between.